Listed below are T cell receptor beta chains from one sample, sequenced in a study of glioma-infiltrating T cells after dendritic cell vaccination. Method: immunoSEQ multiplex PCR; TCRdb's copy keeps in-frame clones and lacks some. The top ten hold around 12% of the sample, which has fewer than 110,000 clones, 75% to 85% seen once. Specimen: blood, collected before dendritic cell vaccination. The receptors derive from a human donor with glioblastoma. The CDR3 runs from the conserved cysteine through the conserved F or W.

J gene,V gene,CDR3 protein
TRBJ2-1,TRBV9,CASSDDRDRAFDEQFF
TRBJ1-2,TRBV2,CASSEANMNYGYTF
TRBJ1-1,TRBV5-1,CASSPGTGGENTEAFF
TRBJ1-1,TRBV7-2,CASRRGQGALLGTEAFF
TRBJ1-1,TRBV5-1,CASSSTGVGEAFF
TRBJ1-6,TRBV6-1,CASSKTETLHF
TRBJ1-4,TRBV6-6,CASSYQKGTNEKLFF
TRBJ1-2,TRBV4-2,CASSQDYRGSYGYTF
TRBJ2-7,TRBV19,CASSTGLAGYYEQYF
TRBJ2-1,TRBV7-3,CASSLDSSGGPSGNEQFF
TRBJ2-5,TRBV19,CASSMDSGDGETQYF
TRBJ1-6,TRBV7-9,CASSSGTGFFPLHF
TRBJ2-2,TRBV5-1,CASSLQGNTGELFF
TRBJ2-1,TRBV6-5,CASSRAGVLNEQFF
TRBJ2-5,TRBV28,CATTPSRTGTWGTQYF
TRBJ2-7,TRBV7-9,CASSSHLEVEQYF
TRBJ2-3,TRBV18,CASSPEGGAGTDTQYF
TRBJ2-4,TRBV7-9,CASSLTLRGGKNIQYF
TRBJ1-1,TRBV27,CASSWAGGGEAFF
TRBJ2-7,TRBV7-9,CASTWDSGEQYF
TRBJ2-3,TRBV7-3,CASSLKPSGGYHSLLLYTDTQYF
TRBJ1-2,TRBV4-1,CASSLIKDRDGYTF
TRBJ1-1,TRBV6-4,CASSDWAGDEAFF
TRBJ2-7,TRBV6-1,CASRMLPGDFYEQYF
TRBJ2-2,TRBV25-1,CASSETDRARAGELFF
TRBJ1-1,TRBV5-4,CASSCPTTAGCTEAFF
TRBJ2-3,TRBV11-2,CASSRDRVTDTQYF
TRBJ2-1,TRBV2,CASRLAGGSYNEQFF
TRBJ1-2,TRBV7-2,CASSPRTGASYGYTF
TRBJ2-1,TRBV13,CASSLSIGGYNEQFF
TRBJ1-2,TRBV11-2,CASSHRGIYGYTF
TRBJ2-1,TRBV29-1,CSVTGGGYNNEQFF
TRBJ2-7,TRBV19,CASSITSSYEQYF
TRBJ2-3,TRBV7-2,CASSLDTSDTDTQYF
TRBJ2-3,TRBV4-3,CASSQGAGTDTQYF
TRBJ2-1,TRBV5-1,CASSTGSNEQFF
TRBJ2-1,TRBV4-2,CASSQRLAGGLLVPNEQFF
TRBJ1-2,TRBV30,CAWSMDRGDYGYTF
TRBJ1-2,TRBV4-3,CASSQDQYGYTF
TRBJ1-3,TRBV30,CAWRIGPGNTIYF
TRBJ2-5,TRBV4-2,CASSQVGLGRQETQYF
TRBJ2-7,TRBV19,CASSATGTEPYEQYF